This is a list of T cell receptor beta chains from one sample in a study of cytomegalovirus exposure and HLA in healthy donors. Produced via immunoSEQ multiplex PCR; TCRdb's table is partial and in-frame only. Among 100,000 to 150,000 clones listed, almost 85% were seen once. Sample: PBMCs. These receptors came from a boy under 10 years old in good health and CMV-seronegative. The CDR3 runs from the conserved cysteine through the conserved F or W. A D gene is named only where the DNA matches it firmly. Size values are once, few and many counts, or a class for expanded clones, and some rows have none.

TRBV4-1	-	TRBJ1-2	-	CASSQGGDIGYYGYTF	TGCGCCAGCAGCCAAGGGGGAGATATCGGCTACTATGGCTACACCTTC
TRBV19	-	TRBJ1-1	TRBD1	CASSEFRGLHTEAFF	TGTGCCAGTAGTGAATTCAGGGGGTTGCACACTGAAGCTTTCTTT
TRBV13	-	TRBJ1-2	-	CASSLDPGTSTYGYTF	TGTGCCAGCAGCTTGGACCCCGGGACAAGTACCTATGGCTACACCTTC
TRBV7-9	-	TRBJ2-5	-	CASSLISLNQETQYF	TGTGCCAGCAGCTTGATAAGCTTAAACCAAGAGACCCAGTACTTC
TRBV19	-	TRBJ1-5	TRBD1	CASSTGTGLGNQPQHF	TGTGCCAGTAGTACCGGGACAGGGCTGGGCAATCAGCCCCAGCATTTT
TRBV18	-	TRBJ2-7	TRBD2	CASSPPASGRYEQYF	TGTGCCAGCTCACCACCGGCTAGCGGGCGATACGAGCAGTACTTC
TRBV5-3	-	TRBJ1-2	TRBD1	CARSQTDNTGTGGNYGYTF	TGTGCCAGAAGCCAGACCGACAATACCGGGACAGGGGGGAACTATGGCTACACCTTC
TRBV19	-	TRBJ2-7	-	CARGDNFYEQYF	TGTGCCAGGGGGGACAACTTCTACGAGCAGTACTTC
TRBV29-1	-	TRBJ1-2	TRBD1	CSVDEQGASNYGYTF	TGCAGCGTTGACGAACAGGGGGCTTCGAACTATGGCTACACCTTC
TRBV7-2	once	TRBJ2-1	-	CASSVAPGLGLYNEQFF	TGTGCCAGCAGCGTTGCACCCGGACTGGGACTCTACAATGAGCAGTTCTTC
TRBV4-3	once	TRBJ1-5	-	CASSQDRRGGNQPQHF	TGCGCCAGCAGCCAAGATAGGAGGGGGGGAAATCAGCCCCAGCATTTT
TRBV10-3	-	TRBJ2-2	TRBD2	CAISPEGAGGAGELFF	TGTGCCATCAGCCCGGAGGGAGCGGGAGGGGCCGGGGAGCTGTTTTTT
TRBV2	-	TRBJ1-1	TRBD1	CASSVGLSGTGRTEAFF	TGTGCCAGCAGTGTAGGTTTATCGGGGACAGGGCGGACTGAAGCTTTCTTT
TRBV10-3	-	TRBJ2-2	TRBD2	CAITSTLPAGGTNTGELFF	TGTGCCATCACCTCAACTCTACCAGCGGGGGGGACGAACACCGGGGAGCTGTTTTTT
TRBV30	-	TRBJ2-5	TRBD1	CAWGDRGKETQYF	TGTGCCTGGGGGGACAGGGGAAAAGAGACCCAGTACTTC
TRBV5-1	-	TRBJ2-3	TRBD2	CASSLESGGADTQYF	TGCGCCAGCAGCTTGGAAAGCGGGGGGGCAGATACGCAGTATTTT
TRBV19	-	TRBJ1-3	-	CASSPYGESPSGNTIYF	TGTGCCAGTAGTCCTTATGGGGAGTCTCCCTCTGGAAACACCATATATTTT
TRBV29-1	-	TRBJ2-1	-	CSVAGSPYNEQFF	TGCAGCGTCGCCGGGAGCCCCTACAATGAGCAGTTCTTC
TRBV7-9	-	TRBJ1-4	-	CASSLPTTPNEKLFF	TGTGCCAGCAGCTTACCAACTACCCCTAATGAAAAACTGTTTTTT
TRBV29-1	medium-sized	TRBJ1-1	-	CSVQGGGTEAFF	TGCAGCGTACAGGGAGGGGGCACTGAAGCTTTCTTT
TRBV4-1	-	TRBJ1-2	-	CASSPSVLRGTANYGYTF	TGCGCCAGCAGCCCCAGCGTTCTTCGTGGAACCGCTAACTATGGCTACACCTTC
TRBV7-2	-	TRBJ1-1	TRBD1	CASSPDRGRIAEAFF	TGTGCCAGCAGCCCAGACAGGGGGAGGATAGCTGAAGCTTTCTTT
TRBV6-1	-	TRBJ2-1	TRBD2	CASRLLAGGGNEQFF	TGTGCCAGCCGGTTACTAGCGGGAGGAGGCAATGAGCAGTTCTTC
TRBV5-1	-	TRBJ1-3	TRBD1	CASSPTGGSGNTIYF	TGCGCCAGCAGCCCGACAGGGGGTTCTGGAAACACCATATATTTT
TRBV2	-	TRBJ1-4	-	CASSPRGGGNEKLFF	TGTGCCAGCAGTCCCCGAGGGGGTGGGAATGAAAAACTGTTTTTT
TRBV6-6	-	TRBJ1-2	-	CASSYGENYGYTF	TGTGCCAGCAGTTACGGGGAGAACTATGGCTACACCTTC
TRBV11-3	-	TRBJ2-7	-	CASSSGQTSRDEQYF	TGTGCCAGCAGCTCCGGACAGACCTCCAGGGACGAGCAGTACTTC
TRBV4-3	-	TRBJ1-6	-	CASSQAVVGGNSPLHF	TGCGCCAGCAGCCAAGCTGTAGTAGGGGGAAATTCACCCCTCCACTTT
TRBV7-2	-	TRBJ2-7	-	CASSFFRTPYEQYF	TGTGCCAGCAGCTTTTTCCGGACTCCCTACGAGCAGTACTTC
TRBV7-9	-	TRBJ2-1	TRBD2	CSSSPRLAGTYNEQFF	TGTTCCAGCAGCCCCAGACTAGCGGGGACCTACAATGAGCAGTTCTTC
TRBV5-6	-	TRBJ2-2	TRBD2	CASSLDGRGDTGELFF	TGTGCCAGCAGCTTGGATGGGCGGGGGGACACCGGGGAGCTGTTTTTT
TRBV5-1	-	TRBJ1-2	TRBD1	CASSQPQDREHYGYTF	TGCGCCAGCAGCCAACCCCAGGACAGGGAACACTATGGCTACACCTTC